This T cell receptor beta chain came from a study of T cell responses to AZD1222 COVID-19 vaccine. Overall study results and limits: Spike-specific TCR breadth and depth were elevated following two AZD1222 doses. Unmutated variant regions are reportedly the target of nearly half of TCRs that are spike-specific. Mostly white British, mostly female donors; authors suggested clonal diversity may be underestimated.

The method was immunoSEQ multiplex PCR; TCRdb's version includes in-frame clones alone and lacks a portion of them. The sample records about 110,000 clones, approximately 85% being singletons. As concerns this clone: Its antigen is unknown.

The CDR3 totals 14 residues. The V end was cut by 6 bases, the J end by 3 bases, with 13 bases between. Per germline, CDR1 LGHDT and CDR2 YNNKEL (reference sequence). Sample: peripheral blood, taken on day 0 of AZD1222 vaccination. The clonotype originates from an adult in good health. The rearrangement joins TRBV3-1 (or the pseudogene TRBV3-2) to TRBJ2-3, with D possibly matching TRBD2 (6 bases). CDR3 in amino acids: CASSRGTGTDTQYF. The CDR3 DNA reads TGTGCCAGCAGTCGGGGGACCGGAACAGATACGCAGTATTTT.